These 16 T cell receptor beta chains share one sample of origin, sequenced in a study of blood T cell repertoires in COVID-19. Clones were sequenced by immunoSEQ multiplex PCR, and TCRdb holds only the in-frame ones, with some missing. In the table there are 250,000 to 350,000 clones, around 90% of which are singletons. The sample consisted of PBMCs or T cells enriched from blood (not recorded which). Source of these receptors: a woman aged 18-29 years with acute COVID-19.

The CDR3 DNA reads as TGTGCCAGCAGTGCCGGGAGCTACGACGAGCAGTACTTC. This codes for CASSAGSYDEQYF. The V and J genes are TRBV2 and TRBJ2-7, with D possibly matching TRBD2 (6 bases). Per germline, CDR1 SNHLY and CDR2 FYNNEI. The CDR3 runs 13 residues. Between the trimmed V and J ends, which lost 4 bases and 5 bases, there was a span of 12 bases.

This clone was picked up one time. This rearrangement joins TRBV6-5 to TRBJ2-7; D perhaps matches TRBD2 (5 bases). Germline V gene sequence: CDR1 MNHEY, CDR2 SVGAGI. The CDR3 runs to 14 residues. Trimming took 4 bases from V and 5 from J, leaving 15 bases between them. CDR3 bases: TGTGCCAGCAGTTTGGTGGGAGTGCGGAACGAGCAGTACTTC. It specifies CASSLVGVRNEQYF.

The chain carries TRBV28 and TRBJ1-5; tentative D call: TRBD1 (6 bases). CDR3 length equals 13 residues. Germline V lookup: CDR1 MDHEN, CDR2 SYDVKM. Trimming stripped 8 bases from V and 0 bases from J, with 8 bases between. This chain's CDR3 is CASQGYSNQPQHF. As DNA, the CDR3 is TGTGCCAGCCAGGGGTATAGCAATCAGCCCCAGCATTTT.

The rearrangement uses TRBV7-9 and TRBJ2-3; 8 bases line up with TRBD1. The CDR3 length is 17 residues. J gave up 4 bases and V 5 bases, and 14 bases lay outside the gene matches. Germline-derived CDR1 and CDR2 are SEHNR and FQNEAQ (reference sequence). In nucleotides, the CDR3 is TGTGCCAGCAGCCCTAGTGGACAGGGCATCCTCGCAGATACGCAGTATTTT. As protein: CASSPSGQGILADTQYF. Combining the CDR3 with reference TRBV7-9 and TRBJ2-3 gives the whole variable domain DTGVSQNPRHKITKRGQNVTFRCDPISEHNRLYWYRQTLGQGPEFLTYFQNEAQLEKSRLLSDRFSAERPKGSFSTLEIQRTEQGDSAMYLCASSPSGQGILADTQYFGPGTRLTVL.

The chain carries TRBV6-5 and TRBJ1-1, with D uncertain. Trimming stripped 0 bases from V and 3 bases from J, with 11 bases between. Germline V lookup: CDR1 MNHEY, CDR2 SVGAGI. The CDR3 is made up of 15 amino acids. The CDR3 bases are TGTGCCAGCAGTTACTCCCCAGAACGGGACACTGAAGCTTTCTTT. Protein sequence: CASSYSPERDTEAFF.

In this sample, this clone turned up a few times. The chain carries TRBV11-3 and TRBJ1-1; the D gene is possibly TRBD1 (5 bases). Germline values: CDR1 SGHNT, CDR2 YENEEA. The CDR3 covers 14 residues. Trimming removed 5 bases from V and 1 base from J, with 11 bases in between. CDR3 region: CASSARQQNTEAFF. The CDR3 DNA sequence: TGTGCCAGCAGCGCAAGACAGCAGAACACTGAAGCTTTCTTT.

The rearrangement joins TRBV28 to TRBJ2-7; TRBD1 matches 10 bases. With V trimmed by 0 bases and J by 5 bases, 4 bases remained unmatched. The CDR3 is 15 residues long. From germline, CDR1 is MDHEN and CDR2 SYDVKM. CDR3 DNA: TGTGCCAGCAGTTTATGGGGACAGGGGAAGCACGAGCAGTACTTC. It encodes CASSLWGQGKHEQYF.

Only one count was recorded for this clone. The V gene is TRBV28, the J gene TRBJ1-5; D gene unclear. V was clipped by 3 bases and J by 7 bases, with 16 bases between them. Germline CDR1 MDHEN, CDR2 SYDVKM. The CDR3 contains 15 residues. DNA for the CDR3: TGTGCCAGCAGTTTTCAGGCATTTCCAAGGCAGCCCCAGCATTTT. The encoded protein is CASSFQAFPRQPQHF.

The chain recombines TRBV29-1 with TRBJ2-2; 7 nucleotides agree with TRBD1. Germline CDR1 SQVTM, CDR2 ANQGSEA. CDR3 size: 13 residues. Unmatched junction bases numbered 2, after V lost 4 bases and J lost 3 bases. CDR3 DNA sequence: TGCAGCGTTGGGACAGGCTACACCGGGGAGCTGTTTTTT. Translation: CSVGTGYTGELFF.

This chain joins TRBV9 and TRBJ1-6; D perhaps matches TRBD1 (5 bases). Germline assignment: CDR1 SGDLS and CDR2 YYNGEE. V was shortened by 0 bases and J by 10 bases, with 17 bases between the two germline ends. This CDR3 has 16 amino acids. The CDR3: CASSVESELAGSPLHF. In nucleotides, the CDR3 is TGTGCCAGCAGCGTAGAGAGTGAATTGGCAGGGTCACCCCTCCACTTT.

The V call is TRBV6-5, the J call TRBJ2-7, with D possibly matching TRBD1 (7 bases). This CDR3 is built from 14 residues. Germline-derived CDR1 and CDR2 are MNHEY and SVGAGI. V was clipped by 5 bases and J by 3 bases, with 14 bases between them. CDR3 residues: CASSRDSGLYEQYF. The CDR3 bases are TGTGCCAGCAGTAGGGACAGCGGGCTCTACGAGCAGTACTTC.

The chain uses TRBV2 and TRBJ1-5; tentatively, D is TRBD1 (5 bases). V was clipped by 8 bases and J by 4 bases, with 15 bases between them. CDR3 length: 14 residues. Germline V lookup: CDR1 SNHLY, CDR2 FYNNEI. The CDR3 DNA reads TGTGCCAGCCTCCCCGGGGGAAGGAATCAGCCCCAGCATTTT. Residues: CASLPGGRNQPQHF.

For the CDR3, the DNA is TGTGCCAGCATGCTACTAGCGGGGGGAGACAATGAGCAGTTCTTC. This sequence encodes CASMLLAGGDNEQFF. This rearrangement joins TRBV7-9 to TRBJ2-1; TRBD2 matches 12 bases. Per germline, CDR1 SEHNR and CDR2 FQNEAQ (reference sequence). Losses at the gene ends were 7 bases for V and 5 bases for J; bases not matched to a gene: 6. This CDR3 region has 15 residues.

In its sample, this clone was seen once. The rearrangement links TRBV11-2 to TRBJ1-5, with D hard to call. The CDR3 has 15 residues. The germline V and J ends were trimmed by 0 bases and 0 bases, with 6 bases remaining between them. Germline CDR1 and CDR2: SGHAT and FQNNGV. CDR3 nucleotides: TGTGCCAGCAGCTTAGACCCCTATAGCAATCAGCCCCAGCATTTT. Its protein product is CASSLDPYSNQPQHF. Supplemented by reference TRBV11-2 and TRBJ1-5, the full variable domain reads EAGVAQSPRYKIIEKRQSVAFWCNPISGHATLYWYQQILGQGPKLLIQFQNNGVVDDSQLPKDRFSAERLKGVDSTLKIQPAKLEDSAVYLCASSLDPYSNQPQHFGDGTRLSIL.

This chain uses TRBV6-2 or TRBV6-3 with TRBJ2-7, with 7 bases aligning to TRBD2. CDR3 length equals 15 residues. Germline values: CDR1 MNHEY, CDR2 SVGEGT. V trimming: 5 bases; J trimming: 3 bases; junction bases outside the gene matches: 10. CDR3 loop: CASSSAGTTLYEQYF. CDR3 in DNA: TGTGCCAGCAGTAGCGCCGGGACTACCCTCTACGAGCAGTACTTC.

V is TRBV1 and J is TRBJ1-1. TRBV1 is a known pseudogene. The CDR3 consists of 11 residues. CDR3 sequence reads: CTSKRNTEAFF. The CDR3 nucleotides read TGCACCAGTAAGAGGAACACTGAAGCTTTCTTT.